The 10 T cell receptor beta chains presented below share a single source sample, sequenced in a study of cytomegalovirus exposure and HLA in healthy donors. 60 Vbeta and 13 Jbeta primers were used in PCR. Sequencing used immunoSEQ multiplex PCR; TCRdb keeps in-frame clones, though not all of them. The profile shows about 190,000 clones, about four fifths of them singletons. The source material was PBMCs. The receptor source for this set is a woman between 50 and 59 years old in good health and CMV-seropositive.

The rearrangement uses TRBV7-8 and TRBJ2-3, with a tentative D call TRBD2 (6 bases). V gave up 5 bases and J gave up 1 base, with 13 bases separating them. CDR1 is SGHVS, CDR2 FQNEAQ, per germline. The CDR3 is 15 amino acids. DNA of the CDR3: TGTGCCAGCAGCCTTGGAGGGGCGGGCACAGATACGCAGTATTTT. Protein: CASSLGGAGTDTQYF.

This chain links TRBV2 with TRBJ2-3, with 10 bases matching TRBD2. The CDR3 length is 16 residues. Germline CDR1 and CDR2: SNHLY and FYNNEI. V was clipped by 4 bases and J by 2 bases; unmatched bases: 6. The CDR3 DNA reads as TGTGCCAGCAGTGCCCAGCGGGGGGGCCACACAGATACGCAGTATTTT. Protein sequence: CASSAQRGGHTDTQYF.

About this clone itself: In the same sample, other DNA sequences code for this CDR3. The V call is TRBV11-3, the J call TRBJ2-5; TRBD2 matches 9 bases. V lost 2 bases to trimming and J lost 7 bases; unmatched junction nucleotides: 5. Germline V gene data show CDR1 as SGHNT and CDR2 as YENEEA. The CDR3 length is 14 residues. The CDR3 reads CASSLSTAGGTQYF. The DNA for the CDR3 is TGTGCCAGCAGCTTAAGTACAGCGGGAGGGACCCAGTACTTC.

V and J are TRBV9 and TRBJ2-5, with D possibly being TRBD2 (6 bases). Germline V gene sequence: CDR1 SGDLS, CDR2 YYNGEE. The CDR3 runs to 15 residues. Trimming removed 4 bases at V and 4 bases at J, with 17 bases between. In DNA form, the CDR3 reads TGTGCCAGCAGCCCCCCAAGGGGAGCGGGAGAGACCCAGTACTTC. It is translated as CASSPPRGAGETQYF.

The J gene is TRBJ1-3, the V gene TRBV6-5, with D possibly matching TRBD1 (5 bases). This CDR3 is 13 amino acids long. CDR1 MNHEY and CDR2 SVGAGI come from the germline V gene. V was pared by 5 bases and J by 3 bases, with 8 bases between. CDR3 sequence reads: CASSTGDGNTIYF. The DNA for the CDR3 is TGTGCCAGCAGTACGGGGGATGGAAACACCATATATTTT.

A remark on this clone: This same CDR3 is encoded by further DNA sequences in the sample. The J gene is TRBJ1-2, the V gene TRBV18; 8 nucleotides match TRBD1. The CDR3 runs 15 residues. V lost 6 bases to trimming and J lost 0 bases; unmatched junction nucleotides: 6. The germline CDR1 and CDR2 sequences are KGHSH and LQKENI. The CDR3 region has the DNA TGTGCCAGCTCGGATGGACAGGGAGCTAACTATGGCTACACCTTC. The encoded protein is CASSDGQGANYGYTF.

The chain employs TRBV13 and TRBJ2-3, with D possibly being TRBD1 (8 bases). Germline assignment: CDR1 PRHDT and CDR2 FYEKMQ (reference sequence). Trimming left V 4 bases short and J 3 bases short, with 17 bases between. CDR3 size: 16 residues. The CDR3 nucleotides read TGTGCCAGCAGCTCATCGGACAGGGAGGGAACAGATACGCAGTATTTT. This sequence encodes CASSSSDREGTDTQYF.

The chain links TRBV7-3 to TRBJ2-3; D remains unclear. The CDR3 has 13 residues. V gave up 4 bases and J gave up 4 bases, with 9 bases separating them. Germline assignment: CDR1 SGHTA and CDR2 FQGTGA. The CDR3 protein is CASSSTSADTQYF. The CDR3 DNA is TGTGCCAGCAGCTCTACCAGCGCAGATACGCAGTATTTT.

The rearrangement links TRBV6-6 to TRBJ1-1; tentative D call: TRBD1 (5 bases). Germline V gives CDR1 MNHNY, CDR2 SVGAGI (reference sequence). The CDR3 runs to 15 residues. The V end lost 0 bases, the J end lost 4 bases, and 12 bases lay between the germline ends. The CDR3 here is CASSYSAGFSTEAFF. CDR3 nucleotides: TGTGCCAGCAGTTACTCGGCAGGGTTTAGCACTGAAGCTTTCTTT.

This chain uses TRBV18 with TRBJ1-5; 7 bases map to TRBD1. The V and J ends lost 6 bases and 7 bases, in that order; junction bases with no gene match: 9. The CDR3 loop spans 14 amino acids. Germline assignment: CDR1 KGHSH and CDR2 LQKENI. CDR3 sequence reads: CASSPGQAGQPQHF. The CDR3 DNA follows: TGTGCCAGCTCCCCCGGACAGGCGGGCCAGCCCCAGCATTTT.